This T cell receptor beta chain appears in the sequencing data of a study of blood T cell repertoires in COVID-19 (dated by TCRdb to the early 2020s). For the study in its entirety: Samples from collaborators originated in the United States, Italy and Spain and spanned both the acute and convalescent phases of COVID-19. The material from the prospective study consisted of cDNA or gDNA derived from T cells, B-cell-depleted T cells, or PBMCs. Deeply sampled blood TCRbeta repertoires from subjects exposed to, actively infected with, or recovered from COVID-19 were included in the dataset. The repertoires were released in a freely available public database meant as a resource for research on the immune response to SARS-CoV-2. The samples were drawn from the first 160 participants of the ongoing ImmuneRACE study and from 1,254 subjects provided by 6 global collaborators. Sample metadata almost always included a de-identified subject ID, COVID-19 status, age in years and sex. Where HLA class I and class II types were available, the types were taken from metadata supplied by the sample provider, not from assay-based typing.

The CDR3 has 15 amino acids, counting the end cysteine and phenylalanine. Left in the record is the CDR3 DNA by itself, 45 bases read in frame from the first base. Per the germline V gene, SGHDT is the CDR1 and YYEEEE is the CDR2. V gives up 6 bases and J gives up 4 bases, and the segment between their germline ends measures 16 bases. This clone was recorded a few times. The specificity of this receptor is unknown. No per-base quality is available; no much larger clone lies one base away. TCRbeta CDR3 regions were amplified from genomic DNA using the immunoSEQ Assay, a bias-controlled multiplex PCR. On the authors' methods: The number of nucleated cells in each sample was estimated by amplification of reference gene primers within the assay. To quantify the absolute abundance of each unique TCRbeta CDR3 rearrangement, sequence reads were collapsed and filtered. For each sample, productive Simpson clonality was calculated as the square root of Simpson's diversity index across productive rearrangements. As stored in TCRdb, this immuneACCESS dataset retains in-frame rearrangements with V and J assigned. A fraction of the clones does not appear; measured against another copy, unresolved V genes explain less than half of the discrepancy, and the remainder lacks a known reason. D and trimming come from the DNA, and the V and J calls and clone size come from that table. This sample lists around 160,000 clones; 80% to 85% were detected once. Together, the top ten hold less than 50% of the sample.

General study outcomes and caveats: Clinical and demographic metadata were provided uncurated, with the amount varying by source and participant.

Whole blood was collected in K2EDTA tubes by collaborating institutions according to the institutions' own protocols. For TCRbeta analysis, collaborator samples were shipped as frozen whole blood, as isolated PBMCs, or as DNA extracted from either sample type. Sequencing used peripheral blood. This receptor was taken from a human donor in a cohort sampled during active COVID-19. The chain couples TRBV5-6 to TRBJ2-2; a weak D assignment points to TRBD1 (6 bases agree). At the DNA level, the sequence is TGTGCCAGCACCTACGAAGGGGGACCCACCGGGGAGCTGTTTTTT. It codes for CASTYEGGPTGELFF.